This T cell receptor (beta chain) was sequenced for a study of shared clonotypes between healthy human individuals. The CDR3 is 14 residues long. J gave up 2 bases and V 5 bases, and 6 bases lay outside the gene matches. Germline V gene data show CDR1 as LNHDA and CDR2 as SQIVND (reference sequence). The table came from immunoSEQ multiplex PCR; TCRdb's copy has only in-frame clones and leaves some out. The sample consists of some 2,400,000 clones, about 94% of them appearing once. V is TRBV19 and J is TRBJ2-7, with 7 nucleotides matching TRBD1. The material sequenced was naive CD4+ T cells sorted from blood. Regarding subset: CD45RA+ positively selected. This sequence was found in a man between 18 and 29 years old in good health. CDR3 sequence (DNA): TGTGCCAGTAGTCAACAGGGGTCCACCTACGAGCAGTACTTC. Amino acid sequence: CASSQQGSTYEQYF.